This TCR beta chain was obtained from a study of cytotoxic CD8 clonotypes in ibrutinib-treated CLL. As for the study in general: Patients attained some 25 partial and 2 complete responses; at median around 70 months, around 15 remained remitted while roughly 12 progressed.

As regards this clone: What it binds is unknown.

Germline V lookup: CDR1 MGHDK, CDR2 SYGVNS. Trimming took 4 bases from V and 2 from J; bases not matched to a gene: 9. This CDR3 is 16 amino acids long. Study results and caveats: Age-matched healthy donor levels were exceeded by baseline clonality, which tracked circulating CD8+ T-cell counts.

Method: immunoSEQ multiplex PCR; TCRdb's copy keeps in-frame clones and lacks some. Here the sample spans hundreds of thousands of clones, under 75% being singletons. J is TRBJ2-3 and V is TRBV25-1; the match to TRBD2 covers 7 bases. The sequenced sample was PBMCs, obtained after 24 months of ibrutinib treatment. The sequence was obtained from a human donor with chronic lymphocytic leukemia. This CDR3 reads CASSGAGVGITDTQYF. Written as DNA, the CDR3 is TGTGCCAGCAGTGGGGCGGGAGTAGGGATCACAGATACGCAGTATTTT.